This T cell receptor beta chain came from a study of blood T cell repertoires in COVID-19. For the study at large: Sites in the United States, Italy and Spain provided acute and convalescent COVID-19 samples. T cells, B-cell-depleted T cells, or PBMCs provided the cDNA or gDNA that served as material.

Patients from Seattle were sampled longitudinally, starting during active infection. Methods used by the authors: Amplified reference gene primers provided the basis for estimating nucleated cell counts. Some clones are missing from TCRdb's copy, which holds only in-frame ones; the method was immunoSEQ multiplex PCR. The DNA gave D and trimming, while V, J and clone size come from that table. The table lists over 250,000 clones, 85% to 90% of them singletons. Germline values: CDR1 SGHDN, CDR2 FVKESK. CDR3 length equals 16 residues. V shed 8 bases, J shed 2 bases, and the junction held 14 bases outside the gene matches.

This sequence originates from a woman aged 45-65 years with COVID-19, enrolled during active disease. The chain is built from TRBV14 and TRBJ2-5; TRBD1 aligns across 7 bases. Sequences were obtained from peripheral blood. CDR3 sequence reads: CASSRRLGTAQETQYF. CDR3 in DNA: TGTGCCAGCTCAAGGCGCCTCGGGACAGCTCAAGAGACCCAGTACTTC.